Presented here are 3 T cell receptor beta chains from one specimen sequenced in a study of CD49a tissue-resident CD8 T cells in human skin. Assay: immunoSEQ multiplex PCR; the TCRdb copy retains only in-frame clones and omits some. Of more than 1,300 clones detected, roughly 70% appear once; the ten largest clones hold about two fifths. Specimen: CLA- CD8+ effector memory T cells sorted from blood. The receptor source for this set is a human donor in good health.

The chain couples TRBV19 to TRBJ2-7, with D perhaps matching TRBD1 (6 bases). The ends were cut back, 0 bases at V and 3 bases at J, with 12 bases in the middle. Germline-derived CDR1 and CDR2 are LNHDA and SQIVND (reference sequence). The length of the CDR3 is 15 residues. The CDR3 region is CASSIDQGTIYEQYF. In DNA form, the CDR3 reads TGTGCCAGTAGTATAGATCAGGGGACAATCTACGAGCAGTACTTC. Complete variable domain (other parts from reference TRBV19 and TRBJ2-7): DGGITQSPKYLFRKEGQNVTLSCEQNLNHDAMYWYRQDPGQGLRLIYYSQIVNDFQKGDIAEGYSVSREKKESFPLTVTSAQKNPTAFYLCASSIDQGTIYEQYFGPGTRLTVT.

The J gene is TRBJ2-5, the V gene TRBV4-1; 9 nucleotides align to TRBD2. Losses at the gene ends were 1 base for V and 2 bases for J; bases not matched to a gene: 14. The CDR3 loop spans 19 amino acids. Looked up from germline, CDR1 is MGHRA and CDR2 is YSYEKL. The CDR3 spells CASSQAPLLSGGLQETQYF. The CDR3 DNA follows: TGCGCCAGCAGCCAAGCTCCCCTTCTCAGCGGGGGGTTACAAGAGACCCAGTACTTC.

This clone has only a few counts. The chain employs TRBV5-1 and TRBJ2-1; D gene ambiguous. CDR3 size: 15 residues. From germline, CDR1 is SGHRS and CDR2 YFSETQ. Between the trimmed V and J ends, which lost 6 bases and 6 bases, there was a span of 19 bases. CDR3 loop: CASNLGQDPANEQFF. The CDR3 DNA reads TGCGCCAGCAACTTAGGCCAGGATCCCGCCAATGAGCAGTTCTTC.